The 16 T cell receptor beta chains in this list originate from one sample, sequenced in a study of cytomegalovirus exposure and HLA in healthy donors. The primer mix had 60 Vbeta and 13 Jbeta primers. Profiling relied on immunoSEQ multiplex PCR, and the TCRdb table lists in-frame clones only, not all of them. The sample lists 200,000 to 250,000 clones; 76% were seen once. The sample taken for sequencing was PBMCs. The receptors here all came from a man aged 18 to 35 in good health and CMV-seronegative.

The chain employs TRBV5-8 and TRBJ1-2, with D unclear. This CDR3 comprises 13 residues. Trimming left V 1 base short and J 3 bases short, with 7 bases between. CDR1 is SGHTS and CDR2 is YDEGEE in the germline V gene. CDR3 residues: CASSLSQYYGYTF. CDR3 nucleotide sequence: TGTGCCAGCAGCTTGAGCCAATACTATGGCTACACCTTC.

J is TRBJ2-3 and V is TRBV11-3, with 11 bases matching TRBD2. The V and J ends lost 5 bases and 0 bases, in that order; junction bases with no gene match: 1. This CDR3 spans 15 amino acids. The V gene's germline CDR1 is SGHNT and CDR2 YENEEA. The CDR3 bases are TGTGCCAGCAGCCCTAGCGGGAGGAGCACAGATACGCAGTATTTT. It encodes CASSPSGRSTDTQYF.

This clone is a singleton in its sample. For the CDR3, the DNA is TGTGCCAGCAGCTCCGGACAGGGCGTATCTGAAGCTTTCTTT. It is translated as CASSSGQGVSEAFF. V is TRBV7-9 and J is TRBJ1-1; 8 bases line up with TRBD1. The length of the CDR3 is 14 residues. Germline values: CDR1 SEHNR, CDR2 FQNEAQ (reference sequence). V gave up 4 bases and J gave up 6 bases; unmatched junction bases: 7.

The V call is TRBV7-3, the J call TRBJ2-7; 14 nucleotides agree with TRBD2. V lost 3 bases to trimming and J lost 2 bases; unmatched junction nucleotides: 15. Looked up from germline, CDR1 is SGHTA and CDR2 is FQGTGA. This CDR3 is built from 20 residues. The CDR3 region has the DNA TGTGCCAGCAGCTTGCTCGCTCGACTAGCGGGAGGGCCATGGGCCTACGAGCAGTACTTC. As protein: CASSLLARLAGGPWAYEQYF.

This clone has more than one count but fewer than ten. The CDR3 coding sequence is TGCAGCGTTGTCGCTCTAGCGGGAGGGAAGAGCACAGATACGCAGTATTTT. Residues: CSVVALAGGKSTDTQYF. The rearrangement joins TRBV29-1 to TRBJ2-3, with TRBD2 matching over 12 bases. The CDR3 contains 17 residues. CDR1 is SQVTM, CDR2 ANQGSEA, per germline. The J segment lost 0 bases and the V segment lost 4 bases, leaving 8 bases of the junction unmatched.

The chain uses TRBV2 and TRBJ2-7, with TRBD1 matching 9 bases. V was pared by 11 bases and J by 5 bases, with 10 bases of the junction left unmatched. The CDR3 has 13 residues. Germline V gives CDR1 SNHLY, CDR2 FYNNEI. The CDR3, as DNA: TGTGCCGGCGGGACAGGGAAAGTCCACGAGCAGTACTTC. It encodes CAGGTGKVHEQYF.

V and J are TRBV7-3 and TRBJ2-1; 8 nucleotides align to TRBD1. Germline V lookup: CDR1 SGHTA, CDR2 FQGTGA. This CDR3 comprises 15 residues. J gave up 8 bases and V 3 bases, and 9 bases lay outside the gene matches. The CDR3 region has the DNA TGTGCCAGCAGCTTTCCAGGACAGGGAAGGTATGAGCAGTTCTTC. Translation gives CASSFPGQGRYEQFF.

The chain is built from TRBV25-1 and TRBJ1-2, with TRBD1 matching over 8 bases. Per germline, CDR1 MGHDK and CDR2 SYGVNS. The V segment lost 4 bases and the J segment 4 bases; nucleotides outside the gene matches: 8. The length of the CDR3 is 15 residues. The CDR3 DNA sequence: TGTGCCAGCAGTGGGGCAGGACAGGGACCCTATGGCTACACCTTC. This translates into CASSGAGQGPYGYTF.

The chain carries TRBV16 and TRBJ1-5; 7 bases fit TRBD1. The CDR3 length is 16 residues. Germline V gene lookup returns CDR1 KGHSY and CDR2 FQNENV. V lost 0 bases and J lost 6; bases outside the gene matches: 8. The CDR3 nucleotides read TGTGCCAGCAGCCAATCGATAGGCACAGGGGCTCAGCCCCAGCATTTT. It translates to CASSQSIGTGAQPQHF. Complete variable domain (other parts from reference TRBV16 and TRBJ1-5): GEEVAQTPKHLVRGEGQKAKLYCAPIKGHSYVFWYQQVLKNEFKFLISFQNENVFDETGMPKERFSAKCLPNSPCSLEIQATKLEDSAVYFCASSQSIGTGAQPQHFGDGTRLSIL.

This clone has just a few counts. This chain uses TRBV2 with TRBJ2-7, with 7 positions matching TRBD2. V shed 7 bases, J shed 0 bases, and the junction held 6 bases outside the gene matches. CDR3 length: 14 residues. The germline CDR1 and CDR2 sequences are SNHLY and FYNNEI. CDR3 nucleotide sequence: TGTGCCAGCAAGCTCAGGACTAGCTCCTACGAGCAGTACTTC. Protein: CASKLRTSSYEQYF.

This sequence joins TRBV10-3 and TRBJ2-7; possibly TRBD1 for D (6 bases). Per the germline V gene, CDR1 is ENHRY and CDR2 is SYGVKD. This CDR3 region has 14 residues. V gave up 4 bases and J gave up 3 bases, with 13 bases separating them. The CDR3 spells CAISGTENFYEQYF. The CDR3 bases are TGTGCCATCAGTGGGACAGAAAATTTCTACGAGCAGTACTTC.

The chain combines TRBV18 with TRBJ2-1, with 7 bases that match TRBD1. This CDR3 contains 16 residues. Germline V lookup: CDR1 KGHSH, CDR2 LQKENI. Trimming cost V 10 bases and J 2 bases; bases outside gene matches: 14. The CDR3 sequence is CATSRDRPLPYNEQFF. CDR3 coding DNA: TGTGCCACGTCCCGGGACAGACCCCTCCCCTACAATGAGCAGTTCTTC. The entire variable domain, with the rest obtained from reference TRBV18 and TRBJ2-1, is as follows: NAGVMQNPRHLVRRRGQEARLRCSPMKGHSHVYWYRQLPEEGLKFMVYLQKENIIDESGMPKERFSAEFPKEGPSILRIQQVVRGDSAAYFCATSRDRPLPYNEQFFGPGTRLTVL.

The V call is TRBV7-6, the J call TRBJ2-7; 7 positions match TRBD1. In germline, CDR1 is SGHVS, CDR2 FNYEAQ. This CDR3 is built from 15 residues. Germline trimming cut 5 bases from V and 6 bases from J; bases unmatched to any gene: 13. The CDR3 DNA sequence: TGTGCCAGCAGCGGTTTGCGGACAGGAGGCGGCGAGCAGTACTTC. Protein: CASSGLRTGGGEQYF.

This clone was observed a single time. The chain recombines TRBV6-1 with TRBJ1-5; the D is unclear. The length of the CDR3 is 16 residues. Germline CDR1 and CDR2: MNHNS and SASEGT. V lost 1 base, J lost 1 base, and 11 bases lay in between. DNA for the CDR3: TGTGCCAGCAGTGAAGTCGGAGGTAGCAGCAATCAGCCCCAGCATTTT. It specifies CASSEVGGSSNQPQHF.

CDR3 protein: CAISERGSGANVLTF. As DNA, the CDR3 is TGTGCCATCAGTGAGAGAGGCTCTGGGGCCAACGTCCTGACTTTC. The chain joins TRBV10-3 to TRBJ2-6; D gene unclear. The CDR3 consists of 15 residues. V was cut by 2 bases and J by 0 bases, with 5 bases left in between. Germline CDR1 reads ENHRY; CDR2 reads SYGVKD.

CDR3 sequence reads: CASRAGTSTDTQYF. The CDR3, as DNA: TGTGCCAGCAGGGCCGGGACTAGCACAGATACGCAGTATTTT. This sequence joins TRBV28 and TRBJ2-3, with a weak D call TRBD2 (6 bases). Germline V CDR1 and CDR2: MDHEN, SYDVKM. The CDR3 totals 14 residues. Trimming took 6 bases from V and 0 from J, leaving 10 bases between them.